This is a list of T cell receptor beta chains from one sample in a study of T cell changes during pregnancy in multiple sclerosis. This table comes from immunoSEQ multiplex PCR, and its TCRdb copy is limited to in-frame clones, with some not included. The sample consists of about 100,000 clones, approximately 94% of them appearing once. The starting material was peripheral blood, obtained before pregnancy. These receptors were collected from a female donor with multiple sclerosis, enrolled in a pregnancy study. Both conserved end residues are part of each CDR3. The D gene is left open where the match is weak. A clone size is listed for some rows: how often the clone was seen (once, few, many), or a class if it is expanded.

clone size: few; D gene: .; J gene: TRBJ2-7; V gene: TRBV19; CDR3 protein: CASSNIYYEQYF; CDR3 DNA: TGTGCCAGTAGTAACATTTACTACGAGCAGTACTTC
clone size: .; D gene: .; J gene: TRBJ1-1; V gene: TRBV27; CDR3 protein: CASSLAGAEAFF; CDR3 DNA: TGTGCCAGCAGTTTGGCGGGGGCAGAAGCTTTCTTT
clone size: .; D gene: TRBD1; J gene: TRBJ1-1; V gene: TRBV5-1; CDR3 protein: CASSLGGQNTEAFF; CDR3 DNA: TGCGCCAGCAGCTTAGGGGGCCAGAACACTGAAGCTTTCTTT
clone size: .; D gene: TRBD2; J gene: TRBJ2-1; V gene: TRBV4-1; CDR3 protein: CASSQEGLAGHHEQFF; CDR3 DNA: TGCGCCAGCAGCCAAGAGGGGCTAGCGGGACACCATGAGCAGTTCTTC
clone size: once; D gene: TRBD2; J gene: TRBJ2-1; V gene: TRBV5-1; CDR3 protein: CASSFSSGGVSYNEQFF; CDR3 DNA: TGCGCCAGCAGCTTCTCTAGCGGGGGGGTGTCCTACAATGAGCAGTTCTTC
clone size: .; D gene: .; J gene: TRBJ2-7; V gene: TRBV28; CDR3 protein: CASSKRAGGYEQYF; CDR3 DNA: TGTGCCAGCAGTAAGCGTGCCGGGGGTTACGAGCAGTACTTC
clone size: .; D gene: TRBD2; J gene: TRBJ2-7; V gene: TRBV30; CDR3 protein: CAWGTSGRYEQYF; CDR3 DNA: TGTGCCTGGGGGACTAGCGGGAGGTACGAGCAGTACTTC
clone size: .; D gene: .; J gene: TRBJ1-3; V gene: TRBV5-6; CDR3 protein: CASQQGTGNTIYF; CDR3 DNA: TGTGCCAGCCAACAGGGAACTGGAAACACCATATATTTT
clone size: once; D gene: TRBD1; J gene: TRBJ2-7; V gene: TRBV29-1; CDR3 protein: CSVLKTGAYEQYF; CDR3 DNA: TGCAGCGTTTTAAAGACAGGGGCCTACGAGCAGTACTTC
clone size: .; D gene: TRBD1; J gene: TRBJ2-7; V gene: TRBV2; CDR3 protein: CASAGDRGLSSYEQYF; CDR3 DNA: TGTGCCAGCGCTGGGGACAGGGGACTTAGCTCCTACGAGCAGTACTTC
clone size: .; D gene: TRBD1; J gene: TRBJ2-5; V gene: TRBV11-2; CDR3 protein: CASSVDRGRSETQYF; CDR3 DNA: TGTGCCAGCAGCGTTGACAGGGGGAGGTCGGAGACCCAGTACTTC
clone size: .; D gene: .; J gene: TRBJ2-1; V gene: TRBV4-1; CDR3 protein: CASSRSRGLGGDNEQFF; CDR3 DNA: TGCGCCAGCAGCCGAAGTAGGGGATTAGGGGGGGACAATGAGCAGTTCTTC
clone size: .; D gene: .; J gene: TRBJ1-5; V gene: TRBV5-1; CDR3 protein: CASSSGSGGQPQHF; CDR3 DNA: TGCGCCAGCAGCTCCGGGTCGGGTGGTCAGCCCCAGCATTTT
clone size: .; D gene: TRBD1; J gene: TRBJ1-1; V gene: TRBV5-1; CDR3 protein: CASSPDRGHDPTEAFF; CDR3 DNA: TGCGCCAGCAGCCCGGACAGGGGGCACGATCCTACTGAAGCTTTCTTT
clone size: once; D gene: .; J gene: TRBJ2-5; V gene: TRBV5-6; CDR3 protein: CASSFKVNLPGETQYF; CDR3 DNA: TGTGCCAGCAGCTTTAAAGTGAACTTGCCCGGGGAGACCCAGTACTTC
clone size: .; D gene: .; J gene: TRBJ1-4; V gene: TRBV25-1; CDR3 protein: CASSELGADNEKLFF; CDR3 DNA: TGTGCCAGCAGTGAATTGGGGGCGGATAATGAAAAACTGTTTTTT
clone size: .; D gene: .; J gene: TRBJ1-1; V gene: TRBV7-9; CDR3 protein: CASSLSRDSVIEAFF; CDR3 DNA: TGTGCCAGCAGCTTAAGCCGCGACAGCGTAATTGAAGCTTTCTTT
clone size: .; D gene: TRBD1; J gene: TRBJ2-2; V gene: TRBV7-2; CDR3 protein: CASSLPTGFTDTGELFF; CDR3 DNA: TGTGCCAGCAGCTTACCGACAGGGTTCACGGACACCGGGGAGCTGTTTTTT
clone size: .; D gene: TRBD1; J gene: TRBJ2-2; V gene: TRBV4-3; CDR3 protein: CASSQDWGQGAIGELFF; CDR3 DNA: TGCGCCAGCAGCCAAGATTGGGGGCAGGGGGCGATCGGGGAGCTGTTTTTT
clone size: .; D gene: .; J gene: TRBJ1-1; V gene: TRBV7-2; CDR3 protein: CASSSRTEAFF; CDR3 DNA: TGTGCCAGCAGCTCCCGGACTGAAGCTTTCTTT
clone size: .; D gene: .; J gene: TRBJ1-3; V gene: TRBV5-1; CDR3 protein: CASSLQVGAGNTIYF; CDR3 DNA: TGCGCCAGCAGCTTGCAGGTCGGGGCTGGAAACACCATATATTTT
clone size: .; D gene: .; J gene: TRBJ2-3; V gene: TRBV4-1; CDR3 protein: CASSQVSQEDTQYF; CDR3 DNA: TGCGCCAGCAGCCAAGTATCTCAAGAGGATACGCAGTATTTT
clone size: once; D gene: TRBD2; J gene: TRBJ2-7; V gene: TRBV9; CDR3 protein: CASSVGTSRSEEQYF; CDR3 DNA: TGTGCCAGCAGCGTAGGGACTAGCCGAAGCGAAGAGCAGTACTTC
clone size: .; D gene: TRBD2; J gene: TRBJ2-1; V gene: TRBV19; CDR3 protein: CASSIGTRVNEQFF; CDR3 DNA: TGTGCCAGTAGTATTGGGACTAGGGTCAATGAGCAGTTCTTC
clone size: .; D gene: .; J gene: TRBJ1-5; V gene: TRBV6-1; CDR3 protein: CASSESRHINNQPQHF; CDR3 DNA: TGTGCCAGCAGTGAATCGAGACACATTAACAATCAGCCCCAGCATTTT
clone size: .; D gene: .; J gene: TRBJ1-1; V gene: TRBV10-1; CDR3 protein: CASSESIWGGKTEAFF; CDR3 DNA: TGCGCCAGCAGTGAGTCGATTTGGGGGGGGAAGACTGAAGCTTTCTTT
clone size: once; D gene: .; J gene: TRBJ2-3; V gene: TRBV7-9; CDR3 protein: CASSLSAAARTDTQYF; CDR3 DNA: TGTGCCAGCAGCTTATCCGCGGCGGCCCGCACAGATACGCAGTATTTT
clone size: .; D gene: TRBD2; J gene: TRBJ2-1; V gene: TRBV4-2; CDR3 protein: CASSHPTILAGGKHEQFF; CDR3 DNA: TGTGCCAGCAGCCACCCGACAATACTAGCGGGAGGGAAGCATGAGCAGTTCTTC
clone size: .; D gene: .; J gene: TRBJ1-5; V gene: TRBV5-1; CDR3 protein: CASSLAGAGNQPQHF; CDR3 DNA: TGCGCCAGCAGCTTGGCTGGGGCAGGCAATCAGCCCCAGCATTTT
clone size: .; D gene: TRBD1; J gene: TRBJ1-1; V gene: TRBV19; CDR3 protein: CASSMGRGAYTEAFF; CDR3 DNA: TGTGCCAGTAGTATGGGCAGGGGGGCCTACACTGAAGCTTTCTTT
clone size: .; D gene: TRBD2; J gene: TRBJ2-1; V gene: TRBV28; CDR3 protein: CASSPGTSPGDEQFF; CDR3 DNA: TGTGCCAGCAGTCCCGGGACTAGCCCGGGCGATGAGCAGTTCTTC
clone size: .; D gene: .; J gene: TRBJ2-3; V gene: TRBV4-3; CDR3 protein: CASSQDLLTDTQYF; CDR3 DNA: TGCGCCAGCAGCCAAGATCTTCTCACAGATACGCAGTATTTT
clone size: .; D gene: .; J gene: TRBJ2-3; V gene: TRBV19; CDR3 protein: CASSTSGVDTQYF; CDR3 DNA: TGTGCCAGTAGTACATCCGGGGTGGATACGCAGTATTTT
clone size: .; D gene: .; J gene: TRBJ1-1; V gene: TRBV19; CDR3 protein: CASRETAGGSEAFF; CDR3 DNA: TGTGCCAGTAGGGAGACAGCGGGGGGATCTGAAGCTTTCTTT
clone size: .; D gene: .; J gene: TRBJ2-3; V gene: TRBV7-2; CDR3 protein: CASSLVDYGTDTQYF; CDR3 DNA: TGTGCCAGCAGCTTAGTGGACTATGGCACAGATACGCAGTATTTT
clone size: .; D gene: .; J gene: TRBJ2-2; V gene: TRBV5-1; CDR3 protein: CASRPQGKNTGELFF; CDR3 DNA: TGCGCCAGCAGACCCCAGGGAAAGAACACCGGGGAGCTGTTTTTT
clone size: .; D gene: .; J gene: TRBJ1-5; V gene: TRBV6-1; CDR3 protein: CASSEARGRGQPQHF; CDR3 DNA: TGTGCCAGCAGTGAAGCGAGGGGGAGGGGTCAGCCCCAGCATTTT
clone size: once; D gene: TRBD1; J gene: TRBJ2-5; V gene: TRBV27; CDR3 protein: CASQGDRERETQYF; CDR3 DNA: TGTGCCAGCCAAGGCGACAGGGAGAGGGAGACCCAGTACTTC